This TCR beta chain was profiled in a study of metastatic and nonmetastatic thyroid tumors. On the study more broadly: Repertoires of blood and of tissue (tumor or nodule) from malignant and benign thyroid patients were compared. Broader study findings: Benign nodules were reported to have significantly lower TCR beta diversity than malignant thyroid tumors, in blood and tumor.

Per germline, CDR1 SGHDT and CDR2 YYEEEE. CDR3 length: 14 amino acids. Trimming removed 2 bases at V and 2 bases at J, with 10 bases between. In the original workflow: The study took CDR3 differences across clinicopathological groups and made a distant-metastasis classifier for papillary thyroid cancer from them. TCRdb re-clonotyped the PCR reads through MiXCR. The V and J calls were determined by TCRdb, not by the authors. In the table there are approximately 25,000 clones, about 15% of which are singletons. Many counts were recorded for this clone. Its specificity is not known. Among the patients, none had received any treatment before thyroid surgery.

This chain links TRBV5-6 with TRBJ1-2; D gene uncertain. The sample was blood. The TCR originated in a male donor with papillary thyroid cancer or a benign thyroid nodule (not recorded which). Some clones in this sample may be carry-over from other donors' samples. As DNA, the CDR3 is TGTGCCAGCAGCTTCGTCGGGGAGAACTATGGCTACACCTTC. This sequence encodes CASSFVGENYGYTF. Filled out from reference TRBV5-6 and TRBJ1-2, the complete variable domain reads DAGVTQSPTHLIKTRGQQVTLRCSPKSGHDTVSWYQQALGQGPQFIFQYYEEEERQRGNFPDRFSGHQFPNYSSELNVNALLLGDSALYLCASSFVGENYGYTFGSGTRLTVV.